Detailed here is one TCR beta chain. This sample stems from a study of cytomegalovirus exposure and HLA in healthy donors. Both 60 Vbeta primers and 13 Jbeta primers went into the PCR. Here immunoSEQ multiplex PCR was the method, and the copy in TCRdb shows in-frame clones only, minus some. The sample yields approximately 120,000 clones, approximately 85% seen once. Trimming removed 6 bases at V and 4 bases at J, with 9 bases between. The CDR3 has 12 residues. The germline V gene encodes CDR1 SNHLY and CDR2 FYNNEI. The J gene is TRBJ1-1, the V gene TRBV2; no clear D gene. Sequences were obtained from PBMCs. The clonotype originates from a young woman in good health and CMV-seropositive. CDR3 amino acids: CASRRVGTEAFF. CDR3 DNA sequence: TGTGCCAGCAGACGGGTGGGCACTGAAGCTTTCTTT.